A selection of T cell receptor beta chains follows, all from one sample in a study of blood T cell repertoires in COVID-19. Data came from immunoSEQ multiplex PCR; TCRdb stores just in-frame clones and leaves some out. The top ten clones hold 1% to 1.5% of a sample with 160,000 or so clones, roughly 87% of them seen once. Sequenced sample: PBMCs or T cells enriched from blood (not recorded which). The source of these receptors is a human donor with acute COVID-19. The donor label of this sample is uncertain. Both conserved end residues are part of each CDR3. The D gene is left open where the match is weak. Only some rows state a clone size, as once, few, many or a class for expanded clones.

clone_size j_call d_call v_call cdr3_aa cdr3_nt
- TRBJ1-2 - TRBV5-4 CASSADIGASYGYTF TGTGCCAGCAGCGCCGACATAGGGGCGTCCTATGGCTACACCTTC
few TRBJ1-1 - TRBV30 CAWSVTRGGGTEAFF TGTGCCTGGAGTGTCACAAGGGGAGGGGGCACTGAAGCTTTCTTT
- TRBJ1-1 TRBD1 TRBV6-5 CASSRWDSLNTEAFF TGTGCCAGCAGCCGATGGGACAGCTTGAACACTGAAGCTTTCTTT
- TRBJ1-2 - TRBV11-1 CASSSVYGYTF TGTGCCAGCAGCTCCGTCTATGGCTACACCTTC
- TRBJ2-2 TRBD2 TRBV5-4 CASSRSGRNTGELFF TGTGCCAGCAGCCGTAGCGGGCGGAACACCGGGGAGCTGTTTTTT
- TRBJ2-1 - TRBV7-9 CASSLGWTRSYNEQFF TGTGCCAGCAGCTTAGGTTGGACTCGATCCTACAATGAGCAGTTCTTC
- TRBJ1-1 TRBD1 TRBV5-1 CASGGTGLNTEAFF TGCGCCAGCGGGGGGACAGGCTTGAACACTGAAGCTTTCTTT
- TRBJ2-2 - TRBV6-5 CASSYAGDTGELFF TGTGCCAGCAGTTATGCAGGGGACACCGGGGAGCTGTTTTTT
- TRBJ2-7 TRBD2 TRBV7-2 CASSSFGLAAQKYF TGTGCCAGCAGCTCTTTCGGACTAGCGGCGCAAAAGTACTTC
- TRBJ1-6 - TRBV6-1 CASSEINYNSPLHF TGTGCCAGCAGTGAAATTAACTATAATTCACCCCTCCACTTT
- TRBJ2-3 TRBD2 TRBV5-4 CASRTAGTSPKGGTDTQYF TGTGCCAGCAGAACTGCTGGGACTAGCCCAAAAGGGGGCACAGATACGCAGTATTTT
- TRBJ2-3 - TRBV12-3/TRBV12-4 CASKKGVSDTQYF TGTGCCAGCAAGAAAGGGGTTTCAGATACGCAGTATTTT
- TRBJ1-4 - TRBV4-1 CASSFTINEKLFF TGCGCCAGCAGCTTTACAATTAATGAAAAACTGTTTTTT
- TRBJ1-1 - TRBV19 CASRLTGIMNTEAFF TGTGCCAGTAGGCTCACAGGGATTATGAACACTGAAGCTTTCTTT
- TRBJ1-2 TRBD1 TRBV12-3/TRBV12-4 CASSGQGHYGYTF TGTGCCAGCAGTGGACAGGGGCACTATGGCTACACCTTC
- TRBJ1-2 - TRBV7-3 CASSSGLDGYTF TGTGCCAGCAGCTCGGGGTTAGATGGCTACACCTTC
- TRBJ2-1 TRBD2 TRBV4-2 CASSPGSGDNEQFF TGTGCCAGCAGCCCTGGGAGCGGGGACAATGAGCAGTTCTTC
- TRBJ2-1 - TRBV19 CASMRDSLRNEQFF TGTGCCAGTATGAGGGACTCACTCCGGAATGAGCAGTTCTTC
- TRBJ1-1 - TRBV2 CASSAGGASDTEAFF TGTGCCAGCAGTGCGGGGGGGGCGTCGGACACTGAAGCTTTCTTT
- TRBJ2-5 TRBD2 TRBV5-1 CASSLGASRGGQETQYF TGCGCCAGCAGCTTGGGAGCATCGCGGGGGGGCCAGGAGACCCAGTACTTC
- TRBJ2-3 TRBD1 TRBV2 CASSDGTGGTDTQYF TGTGCCAGCAGTGACGGGACAGGAGGTACAGATACGCAGTATTTT
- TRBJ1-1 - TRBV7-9 CASSLGPENTEAFF TGTGCCAGCAGCTTGGGGCCAGAGAACACTGAAGCTTTCTTT
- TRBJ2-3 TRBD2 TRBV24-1 CATSDLVAGGPDTQYF TGTGCCACCAGTGATTTGGTAGCGGGGGGGCCAGATACGCAGTATTTT
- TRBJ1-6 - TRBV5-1 CASSLEPGDPGAPLHF TGCGCCAGCAGCTTGGAACCAGGGGATCCCGGAGCACCCCTCCACTTT
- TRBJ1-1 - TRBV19 CASSPPGAEAFF TGTGCCAGTAGTCCCCCGGGGGCTGAAGCTTTCTTT
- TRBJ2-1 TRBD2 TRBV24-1 CATSDRSLSGGIGEQFF TGTGCCACCAGTGACCGGTCCCTTAGCGGGGGGATCGGTGAGCAGTTCTTC
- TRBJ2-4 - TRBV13 CASSSRAKSNIQYF TGTGCCAGCAGCTCTAGAGCGAAATCAAACATTCAGTACTTC
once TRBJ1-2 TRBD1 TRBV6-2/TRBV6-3 CASSRTGDYGYTF TGTGCCAGCAGTAGGACAGGTGACTATGGCTACACCTTC
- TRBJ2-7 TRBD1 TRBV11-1 CASSLPGQPIYEQYF TGTGCCAGCAGCTTACCGGGACAGCCGATATACGAGCAGTACTTC